These 27 T cell receptor beta chains were all obtained from the same sample, sequenced in a study of cytomegalovirus exposure and HLA in healthy donors. Amplification used 60 Vbeta primers and 13 Jbeta primers. Repertoires were generated with immunoSEQ multiplex PCR, while TCRdb's copy carries only in-frame clones and drops some. The sample has 100,000 or so clones; roughly 83% are singletons. The specimen was PBMCs. These receptors all come from a man between 18 and 35 years old in good health and CMV-seronegative.

This chain connects TRBV5-1 to TRBJ2-1; D is perhaps TRBD2 (7 bases). Germline loops: CDR1 SGHRS, CDR2 YFSETQ. V lost 4 bases and J 10 bases, leaving 9 bases between the germline ends. This CDR3 has 11 residues. The CDR3 loop reads CASSGGGEQFF. CDR3 DNA sequence: TGCGCCAGCAGCGGCGGGGGCGAGCAGTTCTTC. Full variable domain (remainder filled in from reference TRBV5-1 and TRBJ2-1): KAGVTQTPRYLIKTRGQQVTLSCSPISGHRSVSWYQQTPGQGLQFLFEYFSETQRNKGNFPGRFSGRQFSNSRSEMNVSTLELGDSALYLCASSGGGEQFFGPGTRLTVL.

The CDR3 DNA follows: TGTGCCAGCAGCGTAGGTTCGGACATTCAGTACTTC. This codes for CASSVGSDIQYF. This sequence joins TRBV9 and TRBJ2-4; no definite D call. The CDR3 is made up of 12 amino acids. Germline loops: CDR1 SGDLS, CDR2 YYNGEE. V was clipped by 0 bases and J by 8 bases, with 6 bases between them.

This sequence joins TRBV4-1 and TRBJ1-3, with a possible D match to TRBD1 (6 bases). In germline, CDR1 is MGHRA, CDR2 YSYEKL. V lost 9 bases to trimming and J lost 0 bases, with 9 bases between them. This CDR3 region has 13 residues. CDR3 amino acids: CARDRDSGNTIYF. The CDR3 coding sequence is TGCGCCAGGGACAGAGACTCTGGAAACACCATATATTTT.

The chain uses TRBV27 and TRBJ2-5; 9 nucleotides agree with TRBD1. Per germline, CDR1 MNHEY and CDR2 SMNVEV (reference sequence). V lost 6 bases to trimming and J lost 5 bases; unmatched junction nucleotides: 7. The CDR3 is 14 amino acids. The CDR3: CASRTGGGRETQYF. The CDR3 DNA reads TGTGCCAGCAGAACAGGGGGCGGACGGGAGACCCAGTACTTC.

The chain employs TRBV7-9 and TRBJ2-1; 7 positions match TRBD1. Trimming at V came to 5 bases and at J to 4 bases, leaving 11 bases not matched to a gene. The CDR3 runs 16 residues. Germline V gives CDR1 SEHNR, CDR2 FQNEAQ (reference sequence). Written as DNA, the CDR3 is TGTGCCAGCAGCGGAAACCAGGGGGAAAGGTACAATGAGCAGTTCTTC. Translated, it gives CASSGNQGERYNEQFF.

This chain's CDR3 is CASSVALGVKTFF. DNA for the CDR3: TGTGCCAGCAGCGTAGCCCTAGGGGTAAAGACTTTCTTT. The chain carries TRBV9 and TRBJ1-1; TRBD1 might be the D (5 bases). CDR1 SGDLS and CDR2 YYNGEE come from the germline V gene. V dropped 0 bases and J dropped 12 bases, with 15 bases sitting between them. The CDR3 consists of 13 residues.

This clone was picked up one time. The chain links TRBV29-1 to TRBJ1-1, with D uncertain. V was trimmed by 3 bases and J by 0 bases, leaving 8 bases between them. This CDR3 is built from 13 residues. The germline CDR1 and CDR2 sequences are SQVTM and ANQGSEA. The CDR3 coding sequence is TGCAGCGTTGAGGGCAGAATGAACACTGAAGCTTTCTTT. Its translation is CSVEGRMNTEAFF.

The count of this clone is one. V and J are TRBV5-1 and TRBJ1-1; 9 positions agree with TRBD1. Germline lookup yields CDR1 SGHRS and CDR2 YFSETQ. CDR3 length: 16 residues. V trimming: 4 bases; J trimming: 4 bases; junction bases outside the gene matches: 11. CDR3 sequence (DNA): TGCGCCAGCAGCGGAGGGACAGGGCTCGGGGCCACTGAAGCTTTCTTT. Its protein is CASSGGTGLGATEAFF.

The CDR3, as DNA: TGTGCCAGCAGTTTTGCGGTCCCAGCGGGAAACGAGCAGTACTTC. It specifies CASSFAVPAGNEQYF. The J gene is TRBJ2-7, the V gene TRBV6-5, with 7 nucleotides matching TRBD2. Germline V lookup: CDR1 MNHEY, CDR2 SVGAGI. The CDR3 contains 15 residues. The J segment lost 5 bases and the V segment lost 4 bases, leaving 11 bases of the junction unmatched.

On this clone: One end of the junction fails to match germline, which may point to a read error. J is TRBJ2-7 and V is TRBV5-6; D possibly corresponds to TRBD2 (6 bases). Germline V CDR1 and CDR2: SGHDT, YYEEEE. CDR3 length equals 13 residues. The CDR3 region is CASSPGLPGRRHF. DNA of the CDR3: TGTGCCAGCAGCCCGGGACTTCCGGGGAGGAGGCACTTC.

The chain couples TRBV29-1 to TRBJ2-1, with a tentative D call TRBD2 (6 bases). Trimming left V 4 bases short and J 9 bases short, with 13 bases between. Germline-derived CDR1 and CDR2 are SQVTM and ANQGSEA. The CDR3 is 12 residues long. CDR3: CSVVGSAIEQFF. The CDR3 nucleotides are TGCAGCGTTGTCGGGAGCGCGATTGAGCAGTTCTTC.

The chain combines TRBV30 with TRBJ1-4, with a tentative D call TRBD1 (5 bases). There are 13 residues in the CDR3. Per germline, CDR1 GTSNPN and CDR2 SVGIG (reference sequence). V was trimmed by 3 bases and J by 3 bases, leaving 8 bases between them. The CDR3 is CAWRWTPNEKLFF. The CDR3 DNA reads TGTGCCTGGAGATGGACACCTAATGAAAAACTGTTTTTT.

This chain links TRBV6-5 with TRBJ1-2, with TRBD1 as a possible D gene (5 bases). This CDR3 is 15 amino acids long. V lost 2 bases, J lost 8 bases, and 18 bases lay in between. The germline V gene encodes CDR1 MNHEY and CDR2 SVGAGI. This chain's CDR3 is CASSYGGTWGGGYTF. The CDR3 nucleotides read TGTGCCAGCAGTTACGGGGGGACCTGGGGAGGGGGCTACACCTTC.

V gene TRBV15 combines with J gene TRBJ1-1; D is possibly TRBD1 (6 bases). Germline lookup yields CDR1 LNHNV and CDR2 YYDKDF (reference sequence). This CDR3 has 15 residues. Deletions cut 5 bases from V and 4 bases from J, with 17 bases between. The CDR3 nucleotides read TGTGCCACCAGCCCCCGGACCGTACAGGGCACTGAAGCTTTCTTT. Protein sequence: CATSPRTVQGTEAFF.

This chain connects TRBV27 to TRBJ1-5, with unresolved D. The CDR3 consists of 13 residues. V lost 4 bases to trimming and J lost 0 bases, with 4 bases between them. Germline V gene lookup returns CDR1 MNHEY and CDR2 SMNVEV (reference sequence). The CDR3: CASSSLSNQPQHF. CDR3 DNA sequence: TGTGCCAGCAGTTCCCTTAGCAATCAGCCCCAGCATTTT.

The chain couples TRBV15 to TRBJ2-7; D may be TRBD1 (7 bases). V lost 3 bases and J lost 7, with 13 bases in between. The CDR3 has 13 amino acids. Per germline, CDR1 LNHNV and CDR2 YYDKDF (reference sequence). The CDR3 nucleotides read TGTGCCACCAGCAGCCCAGGGGGGTATGAGCAGTACTTC. This encodes CATSSPGGYEQYF.

The chain recombines TRBV9 with TRBJ2-2, with unresolved D. The CDR3 is 14 residues long. The V gene's germline CDR1 is SGDLS and CDR2 YYNGEE. The ends were cut back, 0 bases at V and 3 bases at J, with 6 bases in the middle. CDR3 sequence (DNA): TGTGCCAGCAGCGTAGTCTCCGACACCGGGGAGCTGTTTTTT. Translating it yields CASSVVSDTGELFF.

The chain carries TRBV30 and TRBJ1-5; no clear D. Germline assignment: CDR1 GTSNPN and CDR2 SVGIG (reference sequence). Between the trimmed V and J ends, which lost 4 bases and 3 bases, there was a span of 16 bases. The CDR3 has 15 residues. The CDR3, as DNA: TGTGCCTGGAATGTGGGAGGGTCCCTCAATCAGCCCCAGCATTTT. It specifies CAWNVGGSLNQPQHF.

The chain recombines TRBV6-4 with TRBJ1-4, with D perhaps TRBD1 (5 bases). V dropped 5 bases and J dropped 7 bases, with 8 bases sitting between them. CDR1 and CDR2 from the germline V gene are MRHNA and SNTAGT. This CDR3 has 12 residues. CDR3 loop: CASSRGGEKLFF. CDR3 nucleotides: TGTGCCAGCAGTCGGGGGGGTGAAAAACTGTTTTTT.

The chain carries TRBV5-8 and TRBJ2-2, with TRBD1 as a possible D gene (5 bases). The V end lost 0 bases, the J end lost 4 bases, and 16 bases lay between the germline ends. Germline assignment: CDR1 SGHTS and CDR2 YDEGEE. This CDR3 region has 17 residues. As DNA, the CDR3 is TGTGCCAGCAGCTTGGAGTACAGGACCGTTCGCACCGGGGAGCTGTTTTTT. Its protein is CASSLEYRTVRTGELFF.

This CDR3 reads CASSLAAGGNTGELFF. The CDR3 DNA is TGTGCCAGCAGCTTAGCGGCGGGAGGAAACACCGGGGAGCTGTTTTTT. This chain joins TRBV7-9 and TRBJ2-2; 8 positions agree with TRBD2. CDR3 size: 16 residues. CDR1 SEHNR and CDR2 FQNEAQ come from the germline V gene (reference sequence). V was clipped by 0 bases and J by 2 bases; unmatched bases: 2.

The J gene is TRBJ1-6, the V gene TRBV28; D remains unclear. Trimming pared 3 bases from V and 7 bases from J, leaving 7 bases between. The CDR3 spans 13 residues. Germline V gene data show CDR1 as MDHEN and CDR2 as SYDVKM. CDR3 amino acids: CASSFLVNSPLHF. The CDR3 DNA sequence: TGTGCCAGCAGTTTCCTCGTCAATTCACCCCTCCACTTT. Looking up the rest from reference TRBV28 and TRBJ1-6 gives the full variable domain: DVKVTQSSRYLVKRTGEKVFLECVQDMDHENMFWYRQDPGLGLRLIYFSYDVKMKEKGDIPEGYSVSREKKERFSLILESASTNQTSMYLCASSFLVNSPLHFGNGTRLTVT.

The chain combines TRBV4-3 with TRBJ1-1; a possible D gene is TRBD1 (6 bases). V gave up 0 bases and J gave up 4 bases, with 15 bases separating them. The length of the CDR3 is 16 residues. From germline, CDR1 is LGHNA and CDR2 YSLEER. The CDR3 sequence: CASSQEYRAMGTEAFF. The CDR3 nucleotides are TGCGCCAGCAGCCAAGAATACAGGGCTATGGGCACTGAAGCTTTCTTT.

This clone was recorded once. The chain carries TRBV5-1 and TRBJ1-3, with D possibly TRBD1 on 5 matching bases. From germline, CDR1 is SGHRS and CDR2 YFSETQ. Trimming cost V 4 bases and J 1 base, with 9 bases left between them. CDR3 size: 14 residues. CDR3 in amino acids: CASSPGTSGNTIYF. Written as DNA, the CDR3 is TGCGCCAGCAGCCCAGGGACTTCTGGAAACACCATATATTTT. The full variable domain, completed using reference TRBV5-1 and TRBJ1-3, is KAGVTQTPRYLIKTRGQQVTLSCSPISGHRSVSWYQQTPGQGLQFLFEYFSETQRNKGNFPGRFSGRQFSNSRSEMNVSTLELGDSALYLCASSPGTSGNTIYFGEGSWLTVV.

The J gene is TRBJ2-1, the V gene TRBV19, with 9 bases fitting TRBD2. CDR3 size: 15 residues. J gave up 5 bases and V 5 bases, and 7 bases lay outside the gene matches. The V gene's germline CDR1 is LNHDA and CDR2 SQIVND (reference sequence). DNA of the CDR3: TGTGCCAGTAGTGATTATAGCGGGAGTAACAATGAGCAGTTCTTC. This encodes CASSDYSGSNNEQFF.

There are a few counts of this clone. V is TRBV28 and J is TRBJ1-1; weak D call: TRBD1 (5 bases). Germline assignment: CDR1 MDHEN and CDR2 SYDVKM. Trimming shortened V by 2 bases and J by 4 bases, and 14 bases separated the two germline ends. This CDR3 has 15 amino acids. The CDR3 nucleotides read TGTGCCAGCAGTTTACGTCAGGGTCGACTCACTGAAGCTTTCTTT. It translates to CASSLRQGRLTEAFF.

This chain connects TRBV5-1 to TRBJ2-3; 14 bases align to TRBD2. The CDR3 loop spans 18 amino acids. With 0 bases clipped from V and 0 bases from J, the junction kept 3 bases outside the gene matches. Germline loops: CDR1 SGHRS, CDR2 YFSETQ. The CDR3 loop reads CASSLVGTSGSSTDTQYF. CDR3 bases: TGCGCCAGCAGCTTGGTCGGGACTAGCGGGAGCAGCACAGATACGCAGTATTTT.